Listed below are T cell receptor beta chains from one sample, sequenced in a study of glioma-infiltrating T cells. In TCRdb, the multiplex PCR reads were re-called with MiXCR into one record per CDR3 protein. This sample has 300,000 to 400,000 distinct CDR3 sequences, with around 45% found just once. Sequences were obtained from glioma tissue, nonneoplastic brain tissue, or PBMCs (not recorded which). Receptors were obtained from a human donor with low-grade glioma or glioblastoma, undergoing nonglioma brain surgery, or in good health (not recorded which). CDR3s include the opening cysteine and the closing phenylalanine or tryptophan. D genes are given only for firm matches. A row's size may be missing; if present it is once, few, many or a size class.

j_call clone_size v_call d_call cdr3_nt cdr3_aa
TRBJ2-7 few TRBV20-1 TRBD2 TGCAGTGCAACGGGACTAGCGGTACCCTACGAGCAGTACTTC CSATGLAVPYEQYF
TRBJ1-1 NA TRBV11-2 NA TGTGCCAGCAGCCCACCGGGCCGGAACACTGAAGCTCTCTTT CASSPPGRNTEALF
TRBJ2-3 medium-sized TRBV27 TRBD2 TGTGCCAGCAGTCCCGGACTAGCGGGAGCAGATACGCAGTATTTT CASSPGLAGADTQYF
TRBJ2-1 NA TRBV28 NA TGTGGCAGCAGGTCACAGGGCTGGGAGCAGTTCTTC CGSRSQGWEQFF
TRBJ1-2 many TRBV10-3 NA TGTGCCATCAGTGAGCAAGAAAACTATGGCTACACCTTC CAISEQENYGYTF
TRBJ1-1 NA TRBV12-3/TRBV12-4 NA TGTGCCAGCAGTCACCAAAGACACCGCACTGAAGCTTTCTTT CASSHQRHRTEAFF
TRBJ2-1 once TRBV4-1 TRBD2 TGCGCCAGCAGCCCGACGGCTAGCGGCTACAATGAGCAGTTCTTC CASSPTASGYNEQFF
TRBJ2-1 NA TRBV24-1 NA TGTGCCACCAGTGCGACGGCAGGCAATGAGCAGTTCTTC CATSATAGNEQFF
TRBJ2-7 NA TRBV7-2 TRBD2 TGTGCCAGCAGTTTATGGGGGGGAAGGTACGGGCAGTACTTC CASSLWGGRYGQYF
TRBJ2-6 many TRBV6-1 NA TGTGCCAGCAGTTCACAGGTCTCTGGGGCCAACGTCCTGACTTTC CASSSQVSGANVLTF
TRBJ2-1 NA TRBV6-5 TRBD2 TGTGCCAGCAGTTACTTGGTTTTAGCGGGAGGTTGGAGTGAGCAGTTCTTC CASSYLVLAGGWSEQFF
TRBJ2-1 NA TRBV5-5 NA TGTGCCAGCAGCCCCTGGACCCGGAGCTACAATGAGCAGTTCTTC CASSPWTRSYNEQFF
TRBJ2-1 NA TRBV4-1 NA TGCGCCAGCAGCCAAGTTGACTCCTACAATGAGCAGTTCTTC CASSQVDSYNEQFF
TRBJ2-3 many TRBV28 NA TGTGCTATCTTGCGGGACCCCACAGATACGCAGTATTTT CAILRDPTDTQYF
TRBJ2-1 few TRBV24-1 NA TGTGCCACTTCTGGGGTCGGTGAGCAGTTCTTC CATSGVGEQFF
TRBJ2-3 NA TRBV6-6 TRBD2 TGTGCCAGCAGTTACGTGGGAGGGTGGGCAGATACGCAGTATTTT CASSYVGGWADTQYF
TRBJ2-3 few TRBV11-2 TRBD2 TGTGCCAGCAGCTTACTAGCGGGAGGGGGTACGCAGTATTTT CASSLLAGGGTQYF
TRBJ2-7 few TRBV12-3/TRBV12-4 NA TGTGCCAGCAGTCCGGGACTCCCACCCCACGAGCAGTACTTC CASSPGLPPHEQYF
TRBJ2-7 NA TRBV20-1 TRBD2 TGCAGTGATACATCCACAAGGGGCGGGAGGGTCTACGAGCAGTACTTC CSDTSTRGGRVYEQYF
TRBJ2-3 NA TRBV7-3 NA TGTGCCAGCAGCCTCATAGCGGATGGGACAGATACGCAGTATTTT CASSLIADGTDTQYF
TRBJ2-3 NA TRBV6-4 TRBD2 TGTGCCGGCAGTTCCCGGGAGGGAACAGATACGCAGTATTTT CAGSSREGTDTQYF
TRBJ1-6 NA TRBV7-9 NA TGTGCCAGCAGCTTCCTCGGGGTGCCACCCCTCCACTTT CASSFLGVPPLHF
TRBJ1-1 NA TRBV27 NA TGTGCCAGCAGCAACGACATGAACACTGAAGCTTTCTTT CASSNDMNTEAFF
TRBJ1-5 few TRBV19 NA TGTGCCAGTAGTATAGGATGGGACAACTATCAGCCCCAGCATTTT CASSIGWDNYQPQHF
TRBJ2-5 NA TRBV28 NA TGTGCCAGCAACATGGGAGGACGGGGGAGAGAGACCCAGTACTTC CASNMGGRGRETQYF
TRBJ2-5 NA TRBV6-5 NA TGTGCCAGCCAATACAGACTGCTTAGGGAGACCCAGTACTTC CASQYRLLRETQYF
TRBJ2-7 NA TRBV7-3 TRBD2 TGTGCCACTTTTAGGCTAGCGGGAAAGTTTGCCGGTTGGGACGAGCAGTACTTC CATFRLAGKFAGWDEQYF
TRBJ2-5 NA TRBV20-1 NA TGCAGTGCTAGTCAGGGAGGCGGACAAGAGACCCAGTACTTC CSASQGGGQETQYF
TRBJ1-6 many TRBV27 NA TGTGCCAGCAACCCCAATTCACCCCTCCACTTT CASNPNSPLHF
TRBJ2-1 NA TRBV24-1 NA TGTGCCACCAGTGATTTGTCTGGGTATGAGCGGTTCTTC CATSDLSGYERFF
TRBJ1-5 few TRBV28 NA TGTGCCAGCAGCTCCGCGGGGGGTAGTCAGCCCCAGCATTTT CASSSAGGSQPQHF
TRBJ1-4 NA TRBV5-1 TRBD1 TGCGCCAGCAGCGTCGGACAGGGCGCTGAAAAACTGTTTTTT CASSVGQGAEKLFF
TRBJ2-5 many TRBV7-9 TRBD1 TGTGCCAGCAGCCTCGGGACAGACTTACAAGAGACCCAGTACTTC CASSLGTDLQETQYF
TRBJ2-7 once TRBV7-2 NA TGTGCCAGCAGCTTCACCGGAGGAGGTTACGAGCAGTACTTC CASSFTGGGYEQYF
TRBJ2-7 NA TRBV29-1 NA TGCAGCGCTCGAACTGCCTACGAGCAGTACTTC CSARTAYEQYF
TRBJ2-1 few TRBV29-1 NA TGCAGCGTGGGTGGCGGAGCCAAGTCGGACAATGAGCAGTTCTTC CSVGGGAKSDNEQFF
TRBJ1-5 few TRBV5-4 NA TGTGCCAGCAGCTTCGTTCCAGGGCATGATCAGCCCCAGCATTTT CASSFVPGHDQPQHF
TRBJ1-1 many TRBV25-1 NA TGTGCCAGCAGTGAATGGGAAGGAATGAACACTGAAGCTTTCTTT CASSEWEGMNTEAFF
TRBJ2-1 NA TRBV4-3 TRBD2 TGCGCCAGCAGCCAAGTGTTTGGGCAGGGGCTAGCGGGATTGGATGAGCAGTTCTTC CASSQVFGQGLAGLDEQFF
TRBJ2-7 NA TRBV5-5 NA TGTGCCAGCAGGAAACCAGGCGGTACCTACGAGCAGTACTTC CASRKPGGTYEQYF
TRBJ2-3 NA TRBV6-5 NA TGTGCCAGCAATTACCGCACAGATACGCAGTATTTT CASNYRTDTQYF
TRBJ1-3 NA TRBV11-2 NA TGTGCCAGCAGCTTTGGAGCTTATGGAAACACCATATATTTT CASSFGAYGNTIYF
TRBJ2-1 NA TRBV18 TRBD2 TGTGCCAGCTCACCCCCCCAGGGACTATCCTACAATGAGCAGTTCTTC CASSPPQGLSYNEQFF
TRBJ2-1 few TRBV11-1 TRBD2 TGTGCCAGCAGCTGGCCGTGGGAGGGCCGACTAGCGGGGAAATCCTACAATGAGCAGTTCTTC CASSWPWEGRLAGKSYNEQFF
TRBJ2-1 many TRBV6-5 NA TGTGCCAGCAGTTATTCTTCTTCGGGCAATGAGCAGTTCTTC CASSYSSSGNEQFF
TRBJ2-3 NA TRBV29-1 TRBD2 TGCAGCGTTTGTAGCGGGAGGGCAGATACGCAGTATTTT CSVCSGRADTQYF